The rows below give T cell receptor beta chains drawn from one sample of a study of blood T cell repertoires in COVID-19. TCRdb keeps only in-frame clones here, not all; method: immunoSEQ multiplex PCR. The sample has around 160,000 clones; approximately 86% are singletons. Sequencing used PBMCs or T cells enriched from blood (not recorded which). The receptors stem from a woman in her thirties or forties who had been exposed to COVID-19. The CDR3 runs from the conserved cysteine through the conserved F or W. The order of the fields is clone size, J gene, V gene, D gene, CDR3 protein, CDR3 DNA. The D gene is left open where the match is weak. Rows may omit the clone size; those that give it use once, few, many or a size class.

-	TRBJ1-3	TRBV6-4	-	CASSETAESGNTIYF	TGTGCCAGCAGTGAGACTGCCGAGTCTGGAAACACCATATATTTT
-	TRBJ1-2	TRBV9	TRBD1	CASSVGGGTGANYGYTF	TGTGCCAGCAGCGTAGGTGGGGGGACAGGTGCTAACTATGGCTACACCTTC
-	TRBJ2-7	TRBV5-1	-	CASSSEWRGQQYF	TGCGCCAGCAGCTCGGAGTGGCGGGGACAGCAGTACTTC
-	TRBJ1-4	TRBV3-1/TRBV3-2	TRBD1	CASTRTGTWDEKLFF	TGTGCCAGCACCAGGACAGGGACCTGGGATGAAAAACTGTTTTTT
-	TRBJ1-2	TRBV2	TRBD1	CASSERLAGGNGYTF	TGTGCCAGCAGCGAACGGCTAGCAGGGGGCAATGGCTACACCTTC
-	TRBJ2-1	TRBV6-2/TRBV6-3	TRBD2	CASSLYLSGRANEQFF	TGTGCCAGCAGTCTATACCTTAGCGGGAGGGCCAATGAGCAGTTCTTC
-	TRBJ1-1	TRBV18	-	CASSPQRGKNTEAFF	TGTGCCAGCTCACCCCAGCGGGGAAAGAACACTGAAGCTTTCTTT
-	TRBJ2-5	TRBV28	-	CASSPTVSGTQYF	TGTGCCAGCAGTCCGACGGTCAGCGGGACCCAGTACTTC
-	TRBJ1-1	TRBV6-5	TRBD1	CASQRGTGGTEAFF	TGTGCCAGCCAAAGAGGGACAGGGGGAACTGAAGCTTTCTTT
-	TRBJ2-7	TRBV19	-	CASKGGGHEQYF	TGTGCCAGTAAAGGGGGTGGGCACGAGCAGTACTTC
-	TRBJ2-6	TRBV19	-	CASSIDGGSSGANVLTF	TGTGCCAGTAGTATAGACGGGGGAAGCTCTGGGGCCAACGTCCTGACTTTC
-	TRBJ1-2	TRBV12-3/TRBV12-4	TRBD1	CASTEDRGNGYTF	TGTGCCAGCACCGAGGACAGGGGTAATGGCTACACCTTC
-	TRBJ1-4	TRBV4-1	-	CASSFPGLRNEKLFF	TGCGCCAGCAGCTTCCCCGGACTCAGAAATGAAAAACTGTTTTTT
once	TRBJ1-1	TRBV14	-	CASSPLRGGQNTEAFF	TGTGCCAGCAGCCCTCTTCGGGGGGGACAGAACACTGAAGCTTTCTTT
-	TRBJ1-4	TRBV5-1	TRBD1	CASSLVTGEWGEKLFF	TGCGCCAGCAGCTTGGTGACAGGGGAATGGGGTGAAAAACTGTTTTTT
-	TRBJ2-2	TRBV6-5	TRBD1	CASRMGQGNTGELFF	TGTGCCAGCAGGATGGGACAGGGGAACACCGGGGAGCTGTTTTTT
-	TRBJ2-7	TRBV7-2	TRBD1	CASSSTGGYEQYF	TGTGCCAGCAGCTCGACAGGGGGGTACGAGCAGTACTTC
-	TRBJ2-1	TRBV6-4	TRBD2	CASSALSGGYNEQFF	TGTGCCAGCAGTGCCCTTAGCGGGGGGTACAATGAGCAGTTCTTC
once	TRBJ2-3	TRBV3-1/TRBV3-2	TRBD2	CASSPGLAVQEDTQYF	TGTGCCAGCAGCCCTGGACTAGCGGTCCAAGAAGATACGCAGTATTTT
-	TRBJ2-7	TRBV2	-	CASFGLNSYEQYF	TGTGCCAGCTTCGGACTGAACTCCTACGAGCAGTACTTC
few	TRBJ2-5	TRBV28	TRBD1	CASSRQGIETQYF	TGTGCCAGCAGTCGACAGGGCATAGAGACCCAGTACTTC
-	TRBJ2-7	TRBV7-8	TRBD2	CASSLSRSGGRTNEQYF	TGTGCCAGCAGCTTATCTCGTTCGGGAGGGCGGACCAACGAGCAGTACTTC
-	TRBJ1-4	TRBV25-1	TRBD1	CASRQGDGEKLFF	TGTGCCAGCCGACAGGGGGATGGTGAAAAACTGTTTTTT
-	TRBJ1-5	TRBV9	-	CASSVDAYGNQPQHF	TGTGCCAGCAGCGTAGATGCCTATGGCAATCAGCCCCAGCATTTT
once	TRBJ2-3	TRBV27	TRBD2	CASSFSGGATDTQYF	TGTGCCAGCAGTTTTAGCGGGGGGGCAACAGATACGCAGTATTTT
-	TRBJ1-6	TRBV19	-	CASRRGTSNSPLHF	TGTGCCAGTAGGAGAGGGACTAGTAATTCACCCCTCCACTTT
-	TRBJ1-1	TRBV5-1	-	CASSSPGDTEAFF	TGCGCCAGCAGCTCCCCGGGGGACACTGAAGCTTTCTTT
-	TRBJ2-3	TRBV7-6	TRBD1	CASSLRTGGSDTQYF	TGTGCCAGCAGCTTGAGGACAGGGGGGTCAGATACGCAGTATTTT
-	TRBJ2-7	TRBV11-2	TRBD2	CASSFLSGGDYEQYF	TGTGCCAGCAGCTTCCTTAGCGGGGGGGACTACGAGCAGTACTTC
-	TRBJ1-5	TRBV19	-	CASSLVAGNQPQHF	TGTGCCAGTAGCTTGGTGGCGGGTAATCAGCCCCAGCATTTT
-	TRBJ2-1	TRBV5-1	TRBD2	CASRQRPGTSEYNEQFF	TGCGCCAGCCGCCAAAGACCCGGGACTAGCGAGTACAATGAGCAGTTCTTC
-	TRBJ1-4	TRBV12-2	-	CASRDLAQGALGEKLFF	TGTGCAAGTCGCGATCTGGCCCAGGGGGCTCTAGGTGAAAAACTGTTTTTT
-	TRBJ1-5	TRBV12-3/TRBV12-4	-	CASRQGYNQPQHF	TGTGCCAGCAGGCAGGGGTACAATCAGCCCCAGCATTTT
-	TRBJ1-1	TRBV27	TRBD1	CASSRAPGGLTEAFF	TGTGCCAGCAGTCGCGCCCCAGGGGGATTAACTGAAGCTTTCTTT
once	TRBJ2-7	TRBV11-2	-	CASSLNPGYEQYF	TGTGCCAGCAGCTTAAACCCAGGGTACGAGCAGTACTTC
-	TRBJ2-2	TRBV5-1	TRBD1	CASSLGDRNTGELFF	TGCGCCAGCAGCTTAGGGGACAGAAACACCGGGGAGCTGTTTTTT
-	TRBJ1-4	TRBV10-2	-	CASQARGGEKLFF	TGCGCCAGCCAAGCCCGCGGTGGCGAAAAACTGTTTTTT
-	TRBJ2-3	TRBV28	-	CASSDLEDTQYF	TGTGCCAGCAGTGATCTAGAAGATACGCAGTATTTT
once	TRBJ1-2	TRBV28	TRBD1	CASMGQGIYGYTF	TGTGCCAGCATGGGACAGGGCATCTATGGCTACACCTTC
-	TRBJ1-2	TRBV2	TRBD1	CASRGTGGPNPSGYTF	TGTGCCAGCAGGGGGACAGGGGGCCCAAATCCCTCGGGCTACACCTTC
-	TRBJ2-3	TRBV5-1	-	CASSLSQGDTQYF	TGCGCCAGCAGCTTGTCACAGGGAGATACGCAGTATTTT
-	TRBJ1-2	TRBV28	-	CASSSRTRGRNGYTF	TGTGCCAGCAGTTCCAGAACCAGGGGAAGAAATGGCTACACCTTC
-	TRBJ1-6	TRBV28	-	CASSPTGSSPLHF	TGTGCCAGCAGTCCTACAGGCTCTTCACCCCTCCACTTT
-	TRBJ1-1	TRBV3-1/TRBV3-2	TRBD1	CASSLGQGRAFF	TGTGCCAGCAGCCTCGGACAGGGACGGGCTTTCTTT
-	TRBJ2-5	TRBV5-4	-	CASSSLTSNQETQYF	TGTGCCAGCAGCTCACTAACTAGCAACCAAGAGACCCAGTACTTC
-	TRBJ2-3	TRBV4-1	TRBD1	CASSPGTEFEDTQYF	TGCGCCAGCAGCCCAGGGACAGAGTTCGAAGATACGCAGTATTTT
once	TRBJ1-2	TRBV5-4	-	CASSLGGGGGYTF	TGTGCCAGCAGCTTGGGGGGGGGCGGTGGCTACACCTTC
-	TRBJ1-1	TRBV13	-	CASSSPVRTEAFF	TGTGCCAGCAGCTCGCCGGTGAGGACTGAAGCTTTCTTT
-	TRBJ1-2	TRBV12-3/TRBV12-4	-	CASSLMGGGYTF	TGTGCCAGCAGTTTGATGGGAGGAGGCTACACCTTC
-	TRBJ1-1	TRBV30	TRBD1	CAWSVPLGQAKAFF	TGTGCCTGGAGTGTACCGTTGGGACAGGCTAAAGCTTTCTTT
-	TRBJ1-6	TRBV19	TRBD1	CASSIVKGGDSPLHF	TGTGCCAGTAGTATAGTTAAAGGGGGCGATTCACCCCTCCACTTT
once	TRBJ1-1	TRBV28	-	CASSPFNTEAFF	TGTGCCAGCAGTCCTTTCAACACTGAAGCTTTCTTT
-	TRBJ1-1	TRBV28	-	CASSSQGYMNTEAFF	TGTGCCAGCAGTTCCCAGGGATACATGAACACTGAAGCTTTCTTT
-	TRBJ2-3	TRBV7-9	TRBD2	CASSPDGSGGPMDTQYF	TGTGCCAGCAGCCCAGATGGGAGCGGGGGCCCCATGGATACGCAGTATTTT
-	TRBJ2-1	TRBV2	-	CASSPRGSGFNEQFF	TGTGCCAGCAGTCCCCGGGGGAGTGGATTCAATGAGCAGTTCTTC
-	TRBJ1-2	TRBV12-3/TRBV12-4	-	CASRPGGYGYTF	TGTGCCAGCAGGCCCGGGGGCTATGGCTACACCTTC
-	TRBJ1-1	TRBV5-1	TRBD1	CASSPGQGGNTEAFF	TGCGCCAGCAGCCCCGGACAGGGTGGAAACACTGAAGCTTTCTTT
-	TRBJ1-2	TRBV28	-	CASQSGIYGYTF	TGTGCCAGCCAATCCGGGATCTATGGCTACACCTTC